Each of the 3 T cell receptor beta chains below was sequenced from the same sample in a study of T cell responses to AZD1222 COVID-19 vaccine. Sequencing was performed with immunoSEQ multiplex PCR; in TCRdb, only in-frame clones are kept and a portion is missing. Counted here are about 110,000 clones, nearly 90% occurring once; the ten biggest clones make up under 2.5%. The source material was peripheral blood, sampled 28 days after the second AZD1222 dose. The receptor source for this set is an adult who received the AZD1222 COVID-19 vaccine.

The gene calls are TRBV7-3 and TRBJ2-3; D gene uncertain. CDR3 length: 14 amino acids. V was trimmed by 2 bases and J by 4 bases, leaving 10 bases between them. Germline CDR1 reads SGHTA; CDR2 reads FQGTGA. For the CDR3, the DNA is TGTGCCAGCAGCTTATCTGGTTTGGCAGATACGCAGTATTTT. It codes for CASSLSGLADTQYF.

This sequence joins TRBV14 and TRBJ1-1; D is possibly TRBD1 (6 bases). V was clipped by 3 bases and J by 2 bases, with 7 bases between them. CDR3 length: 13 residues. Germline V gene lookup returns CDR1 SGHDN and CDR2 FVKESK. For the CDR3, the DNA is TGTGCCAGCAGCCAGGGACAAAACACTGAAGCTTTCTTT. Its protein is CASSQGQNTEAFF.

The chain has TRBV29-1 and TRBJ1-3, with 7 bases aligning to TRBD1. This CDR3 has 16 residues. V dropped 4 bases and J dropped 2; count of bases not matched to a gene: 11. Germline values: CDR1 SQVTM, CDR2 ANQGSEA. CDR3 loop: CSVGVRQGPAGNTIYF. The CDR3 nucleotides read TGCAGCGTTGGCGTAAGACAGGGTCCCGCTGGAAACACCATATATTTT.